Below, 30 T cell receptor beta chains from the same sample are listed, as sequenced in a study of blood T cell repertoires in COVID-19. Sequencing used immunoSEQ multiplex PCR; TCRdb keeps in-frame clones, though not all of them. The profile shows about 160,000 clones, approximately 81% of them singletons. The material sequenced was PBMCs or T cells enriched from blood (not recorded which). These receptors all come from a man aged 55 to 70 who had recovered from COVID-19.

The rearrangement links TRBV11-2 to TRBJ2-2; 13 positions agree with TRBD2. From germline, CDR1 is SGHAT and CDR2 FQNNGV. V shed 6 bases, J shed 0 bases, and the junction held 7 bases outside the gene matches. The CDR3 extends over 18 amino acids. CDR3 residues: CASSKGLAGNANTGELFF. As DNA, the CDR3 is TGTGCCAGCAGTAAGGGACTAGCGGGGAACGCGAACACCGGGGAGCTGTTTTTT.

The chain carries TRBV3-1 (or the pseudogene TRBV3-2) and TRBJ2-6; 8 bases are a match to TRBD1. Germline CDR1 is LGHDT and CDR2 is YNNKEL (reference sequence). V shed 6 bases and J 3 bases; nucleotides not matched to a gene: 4. This CDR3 has 15 residues. The CDR3 DNA sequence: TGTGCCAGCAGACCCGACAGGGGTGGGGCCAACGTCCTGACTTTC. Amino acids: CASRPDRGGANVLTF.

The chain joins TRBV9 to TRBJ2-2; 8 positions match TRBD2. J gave up 3 bases and V 3 bases, and 7 bases lay outside the gene matches. In germline, CDR1 is SGDLS, CDR2 YYNGEE. The CDR3 is made up of 16 amino acids. The CDR3 nucleotides read TGTGCCAGCAGCGGACCTCCGGGACTAGACACCGGGGAGCTGTTTTTT. Translation: CASSGPPGLDTGELFF.

The chain is built from TRBV15 and TRBJ2-2; 8 bases match TRBD2. The J segment lost 1 base and the V segment lost 8 bases, leaving 18 bases of the junction unmatched. Germline CDR1 and CDR2: LNHNV and YYDKDF (reference sequence). This CDR3 contains 19 residues. The CDR3 bases are TGTGCCACCCAGATCGTAGGAATAGCGGGGCGGGGGAACACCGGGGAGCTGTTTTTT. Translated, it gives CATQIVGIAGRGNTGELFF.

The rearrangement joins TRBV5-8 to TRBJ1-4; D uncertain. The CDR3 is 15 amino acids. Germline V gives CDR1 SGHTS, CDR2 YDEGEE. The ends were cut back, 4 bases at V and 3 bases at J, with 13 bases in the middle. The CDR3 sequence is CASSAYTGSNEKLFF. CDR3 bases: TGTGCCAGCAGCGCATACACGGGATCTAATGAAAAACTGTTTTTT.

The rearrangement joins TRBV12-3 or TRBV12-4 to TRBJ1-1, with a tentative D call TRBD1 (5 bases). This CDR3 has 13 amino acids. V shed 5 bases and J shed 3 bases, with 10 bases lying between them. The CDR3 DNA reads TGTGCCAGCAGTCTCCTCAGGGACACTGAAGCTTTCTTT. This translates into CASSLLRDTEAFF.

V gene TRBV6-5 combines with J gene TRBJ2-7, with TRBD2 matching over 7 bases. The CDR3 length is 15 residues. Germline V gene data show CDR1 as MNHEY and CDR2 as SVGAGI. V lost 9 bases and J lost 4; bases outside the gene matches: 15. The CDR3 loop is CASSYQVTSEYEQYF. CDR3 DNA: TGTGCCAGTTCCTATCAGGTCACTAGCGAGTACGAGCAGTACTTC.

The chain employs TRBV5-6 and TRBJ1-5; 10 nucleotides line up with TRBD1. Germline V CDR1 and CDR2: SGHDT, YYEEEE. J lost 6 bases, V lost 2 bases, and 5 bases had no gene match. The CDR3 loop spans 15 amino acids. The CDR3 protein is CASSFAGTGAQPQHF. The CDR3 DNA is TGTGCCAGCAGCTTCGCCGGGACAGGGGCTCAGCCCCAGCATTTT.

The gene calls are TRBV5-6 and TRBJ2-7, with D possibly matching TRBD2 (6 bases). The CDR3 has 12 amino acids. V was clipped by 2 bases and J by 4 bases, with 7 bases between them. Germline CDR1 reads SGHDT; CDR2 reads YYEEEE. CDR3 in DNA: TGTGCCAGCAGCTTCGGAGGGTACGAGCAGTACTTC. Amino acids: CASSFGGYEQYF. The full variable domain, completed using reference TRBV5-6 and TRBJ2-7, is DAGVTQSPTHLIKTRGQQVTLRCSPKSGHDTVSWYQQALGQGPQFIFQYYEEEERQRGNFPDRFSGHQFPNYSSELNVNALLLGDSALYLCASSFGGYEQYFGPGTRLTVT.

The chain links TRBV3-1 (or the pseudogene TRBV3-2) to TRBJ2-7, with 10 positions matching TRBD2. The CDR3 runs to 16 residues. V shed 0 bases and J 2 bases; nucleotides not matched to a gene: 4. Germline values: CDR1 LGHDT, CDR2 YNNKEL (reference sequence). CDR3 DNA sequence: TGTGCCAGCAGCCAAGACAGGACTAGCGGTCCCTACGAGCAGTACTTC. It encodes CASSQDRTSGPYEQYF.

The V gene is TRBV7-9, the J gene TRBJ2-7, with a weak D call TRBD1 (6 bases). V was clipped by 6 bases and J by 8 bases, with 23 bases between them. The CDR3 extends over 15 amino acids. Germline V lookup: CDR1 SEHNR, CDR2 FQNEAQ (reference sequence). The CDR3 region has the DNA TGTGCCAGCAGATTGCAGACAGGCTATTCTATGAAGCAGTACTTC. This gives the protein CASRLQTGYSMKQYF. Using reference TRBV7-9 and TRBJ2-7 for the parts outside the CDR3, the full variable domain is DTGVSQNPRHKITKRGQNVTFRCDPISEHNRLYWYRQTLGQGPEFLTYFQNEAQLEKSRLLSDRFSAERPKGSFSTLEIQRTEQGDSAMYLCASRLQTGYSMKQYFGPGTRLTVT.

This rearrangement joins TRBV9 to TRBJ1-1; D is undetermined. CDR1 is SGDLS, CDR2 YYNGEE, per germline. V was shortened by 6 bases and J by 6 bases, with 12 bases between the two germline ends. The CDR3 sequence is 12 residues long. CDR3 loop: CASTSIGAEAFF. The CDR3 DNA reads as TGTGCCAGCACGTCCATTGGAGCTGAAGCTTTCTTT. The full variable domain, with the rest looked up from reference TRBV9 and TRBJ1-1, is DSGVTQTPKHLITATGQRVTLRCSPRSGDLSVYWYQQSLDQGLQFLIQYYNGEERAKGNILERFSAQQFPDLHSELNLSSLELGDSALYFCASTSIGAEAFFGQGTRLTVV.

This clone appeared a single time. The genes are TRBV2 and TRBJ1-2; the D gene is possibly TRBD1 (5 bases). Per germline, CDR1 SNHLY and CDR2 FYNNEI. The length of the CDR3 is 14 residues. Between the trimmed V and J ends, which lost 7 bases and 6 bases, there was a span of 18 bases. The CDR3 DNA is TGTGCCAGCACTCGGAGCATCCAGGGAAATGGCTACACCTTC. This encodes CASTRSIQGNGYTF.

This clone was counted between two and nine times. The chain recombines TRBV6-1 with TRBJ1-3, with D possibly being TRBD1 (6 bases). Trimming took off 0 bases at V and 3 bases at J, with 9 bases between the two ends. The CDR3 extends over 15 amino acids. In germline, CDR1 is MNHNS, CDR2 SASEGT. The CDR3, as DNA: TGTGCCAGCAGTGAAGCGGACAGAGGTGGAAACACCATATATTTT. This encodes CASSEADRGGNTIYF.

This chain joins TRBV2 and TRBJ2-2; tentative D call: TRBD1 (6 bases). Germline lookup yields CDR1 SNHLY and CDR2 FYNNEI. V gave up 5 bases and J gave up 2 bases, with 15 bases separating them. The CDR3 spans 16 residues. The chain's CDR3 is CASSLMGTTNTGELFF. The CDR3 bases are TGTGCCAGCAGTCTTATGGGGACAACTAACACCGGGGAGCTGTTTTTT.

V gene TRBV20-1 combines with J gene TRBJ1-1, with D unclear. The CDR3 is 11 residues long. In germline, CDR1 is DFQATT, CDR2 SNEGSKA (reference sequence). Trimming removed 0 bases at V and 4 bases at J, with 3 bases between. The CDR3 coding sequence is TGCAGTGCTAGAGACGGCACTGAAGCTTTCTTT. Translation: CSARDGTEAFF.

This chain uses TRBV7-9 with TRBJ1-2; D is perhaps TRBD1 (5 bases). Germline V gives CDR1 SEHNR, CDR2 FQNEAQ (reference sequence). Trimming cost V 5 bases and J 7 bases, with 23 bases left between them. The CDR3 sequence is 16 residues long. CDR3 bases: TGTGCCAGCAGCCCCCAGACAGCTGCCCTTAATCTTGGCTACACCTTC. It specifies CASSPQTAALNLGYTF.

The genes are TRBV2 and TRBJ2-7, with TRBD1 identical over 7 bases. J was trimmed by 6 bases and V by 6 bases; bases with no gene match: 5. CDR3 size: 12 residues. CDR1 SNHLY and CDR2 FYNNEI come from the germline V gene. CDR3 coding DNA: TGTGCCAGCAGCGACAGGGATGGCGAGCAGTACTTC. Its protein is CASSDRDGEQYF.

This chain links TRBV5-1 with TRBJ2-6; no definite D call. CDR3 length: 14 residues. From germline, CDR1 is SGHRS and CDR2 YFSETQ. Trimming left V 4 bases short and J 0 bases short, with 5 bases between. CDR3 coding DNA: TGCGCCAGCAGCCCTAGCTCTGGGGCCAACGTCCTGACTTTC. Translated: CASSPSSGANVLTF.

This clone was seen only once. CDR3 sequence reads: CASSLSGGAPDTQYF. In DNA, the CDR3 is TGCGCCAGCAGCCTTAGCGGGGGGGCACCCGATACGCAGTATTTT. The chain couples TRBV5-1 to TRBJ2-3, with TRBD2 matching 11 bases. The CDR3 runs to 15 residues. From germline, CDR1 is SGHRS and CDR2 YFSETQ. The V gene end was trimmed by 4 bases and the J gene end by 6 bases; junction bases not matched to a gene: 7.

CDR3 in DNA: TGCGCCAGCAGCTTGGATGATAGCGGGAGTTACGAGCAGTACTTC. Translating gives CASSLDDSGSYEQYF. The chain links TRBV5-1 to TRBJ2-7; 9 bases fit TRBD2. CDR3 size: 15 residues. CDR1 and CDR2 (germline): SGHRS, YFSETQ. V trimming: 0 bases; J trimming: 4 bases; junction bases outside the gene matches: 5.

A single count supports this clone. The chain has TRBV25-1 and TRBJ1-6; the match to TRBD1 covers 7 bases. Trimming took 0 bases from V and 7 from J; bases not matched to a gene: 3. The CDR3 has 15 residues. CDR1 and CDR2 (germline): MGHDK, SYGVNS. The CDR3 sequence is CASSEYDRVNSPLHF. The CDR3, as DNA: TGTGCCAGCAGTGAATACGACAGGGTAAATTCACCCCTCCACTTT.

This clone was seen only a few times. The rearrangement uses TRBV15 and TRBJ1-5, with a tentative D call TRBD1 (5 bases). The ends were cut back, 1 base at V and 4 bases at J, with 17 bases in the middle. CDR1 is LNHNV and CDR2 is YYDKDF in the germline V gene (reference sequence). The CDR3 loop spans 17 amino acids. CDR3 sequence (DNA): TGTGCCACCAGCAGAGCGGTGGGGGGATCCCTTAATCAGCCCCAGCATTTT. Residues: CATSRAVGGSLNQPQHF.

The rearrangement links TRBV2 to TRBJ2-7; D unresolved. This CDR3 comprises 16 residues. V dropped 1 base and J dropped 0 bases, with 13 bases sitting between them. Germline V CDR1 and CDR2: SNHLY, FYNNEI. The CDR3 sequence: CASSEEALRSSYEQYF. CDR3 coding DNA: TGTGCCAGCAGTGAAGAGGCCCTAAGGAGCTCCTACGAGCAGTACTTC.

The rearrangement joins TRBV19 to TRBJ1-2; D is possibly TRBD1 (5 bases). The CDR3 spans 13 residues. Germline CDR1 reads LNHDA; CDR2 reads SQIVND (reference sequence). Trimming took 4 bases from V and 4 from J, leaving 10 bases between them. DNA of the CDR3: TGTGCCAGTAGTAGGGGACTCAGCTATGGCTACACCTTC. Translated: CASSRGLSYGYTF.

This clone is a singleton in its sample. The chain employs TRBV5-3 and TRBJ2-1, with D perhaps TRBD1 (6 bases). TRBV5-3 is filed as an ORF, its function uncertain. This CDR3 has 11 residues. The V end was cut by 4 bases, the J end by 10 bases, with 9 bases between. The CDR3 DNA reads TGTGCCAGAAGCGCCGGACAGGAGCAGTTCTTC. It yields the protein CARSAGQEQFF.

The rearrangement uses TRBV6-5 and TRBJ2-5, with TRBD2 identical over 7 bases. The V gene end was trimmed by 6 bases and the J gene end by 4 bases; junction bases not matched to a gene: 11. In germline, CDR1 is MNHEY, CDR2 SVGAGI. The CDR3 is 15 residues long. In DNA form, the CDR3 reads TGTGCCAGCAGCCTCGGACTCTCGGGAGGAGAGACCCAGTACTTC. Translated, it gives CASSLGLSGGETQYF.

This rearrangement joins TRBV6-2 or TRBV6-3 to TRBJ2-7, with 12 positions matching TRBD2. CDR1 is MNHEY and CDR2 is SVGEGT in the germline V gene. V was pared by 0 bases and J by 3 bases, with 0 bases of the junction left unmatched. The CDR3 consists of 15 residues. The CDR3 DNA is TGTGCCAGCAGTTACTCGACTAGCGGGGGCTACGAGCAGTACTTC. Translating it yields CASSYSTSGGYEQYF.

V and J are TRBV2 and TRBJ1-5, with no clear D. V lost 8 bases to trimming and J lost 4 bases, with 15 bases between them. The CDR3 covers 14 residues. The germline V gene encodes CDR1 SNHLY and CDR2 FYNNEI. CDR3 bases: TGTGCCAGCCGGGAAGGTATTCAGAATCAGCCCCAGCATTTT. It is translated as CASREGIQNQPQHF.

The chain joins TRBV6-5 to TRBJ2-7, with 9 positions matching TRBD2. In germline, CDR1 is MNHEY, CDR2 SVGAGI. This CDR3 comprises 14 residues. After removal of 5 bases from V and 3 bases from J, the junction contained 5 bases not matched to a gene. The CDR3 region is CASSQGTSIYEQYF. The DNA for the CDR3 is TGTGCCAGCAGTCAGGGGACTAGCATCTACGAGCAGTACTTC.